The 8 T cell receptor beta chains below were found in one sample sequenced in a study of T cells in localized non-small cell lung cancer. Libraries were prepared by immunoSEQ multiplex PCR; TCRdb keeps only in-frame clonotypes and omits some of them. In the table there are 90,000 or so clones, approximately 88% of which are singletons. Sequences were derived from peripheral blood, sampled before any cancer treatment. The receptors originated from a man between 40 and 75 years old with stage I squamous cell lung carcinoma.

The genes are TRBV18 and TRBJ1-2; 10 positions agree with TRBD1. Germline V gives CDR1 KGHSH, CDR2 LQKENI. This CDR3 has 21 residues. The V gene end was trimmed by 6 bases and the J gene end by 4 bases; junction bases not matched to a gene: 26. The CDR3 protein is CASSIQSGPGQGKSGGYGYTF. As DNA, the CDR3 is TGTGCCAGCTCCATTCAATCGGGTCCGGGACAGGGGAAAAGCGGAGGCTATGGCTACACCTTC. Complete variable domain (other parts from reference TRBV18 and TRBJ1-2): NAGVMQNPRHLVRRRGQEARLRCSPMKGHSHVYWYRQLPEEGLKFMVYLQKENIIDESGMPKERFSAEFPKEGPSILRIQQVVRGDSAAYFCASSIQSGPGQGKSGGYGYTFGSGTRLTVV.

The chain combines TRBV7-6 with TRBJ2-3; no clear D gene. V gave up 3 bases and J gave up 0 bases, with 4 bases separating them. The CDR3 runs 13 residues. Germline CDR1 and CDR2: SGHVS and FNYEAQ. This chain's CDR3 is CASSFASTDTQYF. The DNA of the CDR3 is TGTGCCAGCAGCTTCGCGAGCACAGATACGCAGTATTTT.

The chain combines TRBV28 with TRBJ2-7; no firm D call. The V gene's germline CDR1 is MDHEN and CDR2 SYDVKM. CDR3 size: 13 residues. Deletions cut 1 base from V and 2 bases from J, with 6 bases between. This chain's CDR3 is CASSLSGPYEQYF. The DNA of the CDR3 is TGTGCCAGCAGTTTATCCGGCCCCTACGAGCAGTACTTC.

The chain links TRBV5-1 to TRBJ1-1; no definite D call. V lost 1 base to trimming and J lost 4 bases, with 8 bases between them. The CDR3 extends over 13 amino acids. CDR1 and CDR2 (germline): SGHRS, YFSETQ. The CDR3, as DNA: TGCGCCAGCAGCTTGAGGATTGGCACTGAAGCTTTCTTT. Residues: CASSLRIGTEAFF. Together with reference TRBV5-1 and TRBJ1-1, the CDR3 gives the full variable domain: KAGVTQTPRYLIKTRGQQVTLSCSPISGHRSVSWYQQTPGQGLQFLFEYFSETQRNKGNFPGRFSGRQFSNSRSEMNVSTLELGDSALYLCASSLRIGTEAFFGQGTRLTVV.

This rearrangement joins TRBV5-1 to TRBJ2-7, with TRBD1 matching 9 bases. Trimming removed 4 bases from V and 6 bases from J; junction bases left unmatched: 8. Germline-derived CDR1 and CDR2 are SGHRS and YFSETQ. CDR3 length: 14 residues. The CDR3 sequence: CASSRTGQGSEQYF. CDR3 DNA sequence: TGCGCCAGCAGCCGAACTGGACAGGGGTCCGAGCAGTACTTC.

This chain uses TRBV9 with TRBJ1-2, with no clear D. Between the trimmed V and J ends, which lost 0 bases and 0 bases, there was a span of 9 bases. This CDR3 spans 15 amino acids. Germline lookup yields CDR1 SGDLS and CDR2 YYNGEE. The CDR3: CASSVEVHANYGYTF. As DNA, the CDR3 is TGTGCCAGCAGCGTAGAGGTGCACGCTAACTATGGCTACACCTTC.

CDR3 bases: TGTGCCAGCAGTCCCTCGCTGACACCGTGGGGGGACGGCTACACCTTC. It is translated as CASSPSLTPWGDGYTF. The J gene is TRBJ1-2, the V gene TRBV28; TRBD1 is a possible D gene (5 bases). The CDR3 has 16 residues. Germline V gene sequence: CDR1 MDHEN, CDR2 SYDVKM. Trimming took 5 bases from V and 8 from J, leaving 24 bases between them.

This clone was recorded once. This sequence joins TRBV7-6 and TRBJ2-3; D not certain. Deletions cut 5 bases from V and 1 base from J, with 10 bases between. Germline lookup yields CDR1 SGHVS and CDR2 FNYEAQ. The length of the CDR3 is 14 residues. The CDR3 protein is CASSTRQGTDTQYF. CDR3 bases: TGTGCCAGCAGCACCAGACAAGGCACAGATACGCAGTATTTT.